This is a list of T cell receptor beta chains from one sample in a study of early T cells in non-severe SARS-CoV-2 infection. TCRdb independently ran MiXCR on the 5' RACE reads; one entry per CDR3 protein. Of about 61,000 distinct CDR3 sequences detected, approximately 11% appear once; the ten largest clones hold 1.7%. Sequences were obtained from whole blood. The receptors were gathered from an adult who was a healthcare worker with PCR-confirmed SARS-CoV-2 infection or an uninfected control (not recorded which). Each CDR3 is given with its conserved first and last residue. The D gene is left open where the match is weak. The size of a clone is reported for some rows only, either as once, few or many, or as a class for expanded clones.

d_call clone_size j_call v_call cdr3_aa cdr3_nt
TRBD1 few TRBJ2-1 TRBV5-1 CASSPDRVEQFF TGCGCCAGCAGCCCCGACAGGGTTGAGCAGTTCTTC
TRBD1 few TRBJ2-1 TRBV10-2 CATRQGGVYNEQFF TGCGCCACAAGACAGGGCGGCGTGTACAATGAGCAGTTCTTC
NA many TRBJ2-3 TRBV9 CASSPTGMVGLGTDTQYF TGTGCCAGCAGCCCCACAGGGATGGTTGGTTTGGGCACAGATACGCAGTATTTT
TRBD1 many TRBJ1-2 TRBV2 CASSERTGPNYGYTF TGTGCCAGCAGTGAGAGGACAGGGCCCAACTATGGCTACACCTTC
TRBD1 many TRBJ1-2 TRBV20-1 CSARVTGGFHGYTF TGCAGTGCTAGAGTGACAGGGGGGTTCCATGGCTACACCTTC
TRBD2 many TRBJ2-5 TRBV20-1 CSARSGGKQETQYF TGCAGTGCTAGATCCGGGGGGAAACAAGAGACCCAGTACTTC
TRBD1 few TRBJ1-6 TRBV6-1 CASSGDSAGGQWYNSPLHF TGTGCCAGCAGCGGGGACTCCGCAGGGGGTCAATGGTATAATTCACCCCTCCACTTT
NA few TRBJ1-2 TRBV10-3 CAISGQQPNYGYTF TGTGCCATCAGTGGTCAGCAGCCTAACTATGGCTACACCTTC
TRBD1 many TRBJ2-7 TRBV27 CASSLRQGQLTGQYF TGTGCCAGCAGTTTACGACAGGGACAACTGACGGGGCAGTACTTC
TRBD2 few TRBJ2-5 TRBV11-2 CASSLVRAGKQETQYF TGTGCCAGCAGCTTAGTCCGAGCGGGGAAACAAGAGACCCAGTACTTC
NA NA TRBJ1-3 TRBV11-2 CASSSRGNRAGNTIYF TGTGCCAGCAGCTCAAGGGGGAATAGGGCTGGAAACACCATATATTTT
NA NA TRBJ1-1 TRBV30 CAWGLPITTEAFF TGTGCCTGGGGTCTTCCAATCACAACTGAAGCTTTCTTT
NA NA TRBJ1-2 TRBV29-1 CSVSGPNYGYTF TGCAGCGTTTCGGGTCCCAACTATGGCTACACCTTC
NA many TRBJ2-6 TRBV20-1 CSARDPGFGANVLTF TGCAGTGCTAGAGATCCGGGATTCGGGGCCAACGTCCTGACTTTC
NA once TRBJ1-1 TRBV16 CASSPPPAIDTEAFF TGTGCCAGCAGCCCCCCACCCGCGATTGACACTGAAGCTTTCTTT
TRBD1 few TRBJ1-1 TRBV6-5 CASSLVGTGGRVTEAFF TGTGCCAGCAGTTTGGTGGGGACAGGGGGTCGGGTCACTGAAGCTTTCTTT
NA few TRBJ2-1 TRBV5-4 CASSLRSDNEQFF TGTGCCAGCAGCTTGAGGAGCGACAATGAGCAGTTCTTC
NA many TRBJ2-5 TRBV2 CASRFRTLGGTQYF TGTGCCAGCAGATTCCGGACCCTGGGGGGGACCCAGTACTTC
NA NA TRBJ2-7 TRBV29-1 CSVDAGSPYEQYF TGCAGCGTAGACGCAGGGTCCCCCTACGAGCAGTACTTC
NA many TRBJ1-6 TRBV27 CASRKPDSGSFNSPLHF TGTGCCAGCAGAAAACCGGACAGCGGCTCCTTTAATTCACCCCTCCACTTT
NA NA TRBJ2-1 TRBV24-1 CATSHGLANEQFF TGTGCCACCAGCCACGGACTGGCCAATGAGCAGTTCTTC
TRBD2 many TRBJ2-3 TRBV4-3 CASSQERGATDTQYF TGCGCCAGCAGCCAAGAGCGGGGGGCCACAGATACGCAGTATTTT
NA many TRBJ1-6 TRBV6-5 CASTAGRARNSPLHF TGTGCCAGCACCGCCGGGAGGGCGAGGAATTCACCCCTCCACTTT
NA NA TRBJ2-3 TRBV9 CASNPGSWGTDTQYF TGTGCCAGCAACCCGGGGAGCTGGGGCACAGATACGCAGTATTTT
TRBD2 few TRBJ2-5 TRBV11-2 CASTQELGREETQYF TGTGCCAGCACCCAAGAACTGGGGAGGGAAGAGACCCAGTACTTC
NA many TRBJ2-7 TRBV12-3/TRBV12-4 CAIARDYEQYF TGTGCCATAGCCAGGGACTACGAGCAGTACTTC
NA NA TRBJ1-3 TRBV10-3 CATQVGNTIYF TGTGCCACCCAGGTCGGAAACACCATATATTTT
TRBD1 few TRBJ2-4 TRBV12-3/TRBV12-4 CASSLGRGLAKNIQYF TGTGCCAGCAGTTTAGGAAGGGGGCTAGCCAAAAACATTCAGTACTTC